This T cell receptor beta chain is from a study of vaccination and CD4 T cells after COVID-19 (dated by TCRdb to the early 2020s). Background for the entire study: SARS-CoV-2 positivity had been established in the convalescent patients by nasal swab PCR, and mild disease was recorded in roughly 10 of these patients and severe disease in one. The convalescent cohort comprised six males and four females, including two Hispanic individuals, seven Caucasians, two Asians and one multiracial person. Two doses of either the Pfizer-BioNTech BNT162b2 vaccine (n=8) or the Moderna mRNA-1273 vaccine (n=2) were administered to participants. Post-COVID blood samples were collected from convalescent patients a median of approximately 100 days after diagnosis, with a range of about 30 to 161 days. The time from the second vaccine dose to post-vaccine blood sampling had a median of around 72 days and ranged from about 14 to 250 days. Culture stimuli were overlapping spike peptide pools from SARS-CoV-2 and from the common cold coronaviruses HCoV-NL63, HCoV-OC43 and HCoV-229E. Control cultures used a CEFX viral epitope pool as positive control, an HIV-1 Nef peptide pool as negative control, or no peptide. The spike-specific CD4+ TCR repertoire was compared before and after mRNA vaccination in approximately ten COVID-19 convalescent patients and a handful of infection-naive healthy vaccine recipients.

Comment on this clonotype: Its antigen has not been determined. No base quality information exists; no much larger clone differs at one position.

From a lookup of the germline V gene, CDR1 and CDR2 are SGHVS and FQNEAQ. Inclusive of the bounding cysteine and phenylalanine, the CDR3 is 12 residues long. Here the CDR3 DNA is all that survives: 36 bases in frame from base 1. Trimming at the junction amounts to 7 bases on V and 0 bases on J, and the germline ends lie 5 bases apart. The research as a whole found: In convalescent patients, a median about 86% of post-vaccine SARS-CoV-2-reactive clones were detected only after vaccination, suggesting vaccine-specific priming. Of the vaccine-specific clones in convalescent patients, 304 of 307, or nearly all, reacted only to SARS-CoV-2 spike and did not cross-react with common cold coronaviruses. An increase in the median number of SARS-CoV-2-reactive clonotypes from 21 after infection to some 38 after vaccination was observed, but the change was not found to be significant. Only a relatively small number of convalescent patients were included in the study, and early timepoints following natural infection were not analyzed.

The intended sense of this specimen's treatment or condition label: roughly 11-day PBMC culture with coronavirus spike peptide pools or control peptides (ViraFEST assay). The ViraFEST assay was used in the study, in which antigen-specific T cells were expanded with peptide pools and expanded clonotypes were subsequently identified by TCR sequencing. Positive SARS-CoV-2 PCR tests in the convalescent patients dated from March to December 2020, before Alpha, Beta and Delta variants emerged in the United States. PBMCs were cultured at around 2.2 million per well in IMDM supplemented with around 5.5% human AB serum and around 9.5 IU/ml IL-2, with about 9 ug/ml peptide pools added. Half of the culture medium was replaced with fresh IL-2-containing medium on days 3 and 7. Once the cells had been in culture for around 10 days, the EasySep CD4+ T cell isolation kit was used to isolate CD4+ T cells by negative selection. Ficoll-Paque Plus gradient centrifugation was used to isolate PBMCs from whole blood, and the isolated PBMCs were then either used fresh or cryopreserved at -140C. Each culture condition was generally run in triplicate wells.

Receptors were amplified or captured by PCR. At the Johns Hopkins FTIC core, DNA from the cultured CD4+ T cells underwent TCR sequencing with the Oncomine TCR Beta short-read assay. The QIAamp micro DNA kit was used to extract genomic DNA from the cultured CD4+ T cells. Oncomine TCR Beta libraries from cultured CD4+ T cells were pooled with unique dual indexes and sequenced on an Illumina iSeq 100. The original pipeline was this. Non-productive sequences were removed, and CDR3s that did not start with C, did not end with F or W, or were shorter than 7 amino acids were discarded. Antigen-specific clonotypes were identified with the MANAFEST web application by comparing peptide-stimulated wells with reference and other culture wells. An FDR below 0.05, an odds ratio above 5, and a productive frequency above 0.1% in at least two of three replicate wells were required for clones to be considered positive. Cross-reactive clonotypes were defined as significantly expanded in both SARS-CoV-2 spike wells and at least one common cold coronavirus spike condition. CDR3 homology was assessed with Levenshtein distances (stringdist) and unrooted phylogenetic trees (ape) in R version 3.6.1. TCRdb ran its own pipeline on the public reads, namely fastp trimming at Q25 and MiXCR clone calling, and kept in-frame beta chains. Rows matching on CDR3 protein sequence are summarized as one entry with the most common DNA and genes. TCRdb's processing, not the authors', yielded these V and J calls. This sample has 15,000 to 20,000 distinct CDR3 sequences in its table, and 35% to 40% of those were observed once. Over 10% of the sample lies in the top ten.

The origin of this receptor is a human donor who had recovered from COVID-19. Sequenced material: CD4+ T cells from blood, cultured in vitro. The chain was built from TRBV7-8 and TRBJ2-3; the D gene is unclear. CDR3 loop: CASTPSTDTQYF. The DNA reads TGTGCCAGCACTCCTAGCACAGATACGCAGTATTTT. Here the CDR3 is joined to the reference TRBV7-8 and TRBJ2-3 genes, and the full variable domain is: GAGVSQSPRYKVAKRGQDVALRCDPISGHVSLFWYQQALGQGPEFLTYFQNEAQLDKSGLPSDRFFAERPEGSVSTLKIQRTQQEDSAVYLCASTPSTDTQYFGPGTRLTVL.